This is a list of T cell receptor beta chains from one sample in a study of regulatory T cells in long-lasting Graves disease. One entry per CDR3 protein, called by TCRdb with MiXCR from the multiplex PCR reads. The table lists approximately 480,000 distinct CDR3 sequences, 15% to 20% of them singletons. These data were also reused for a study on T cells in Graves' hyperthyroidism and ophthalmopathy.

The sequencing here drew on peripheral blood mononuclear cells (PBMCs), taken at new diagnosis, from a patient treated with antithyroid drugs. These receptors were collected from a man aged 35-49 years with Graves disease. The CDR3 runs from the conserved cysteine through the conserved F or W. A D gene is named only where the DNA matches it firmly. Size is stated for part of the rows, as once, few or many counts, or as a class when the clone is expanded.

clone_size	d_call	v_call	j_call	cdr3_aa	cdr3_nt
.	.	TRBV5-1	TRBJ2-3	CASSFPLGLSTDTQYF	TGCGCCAGCAGCTTCCCTTTGGGCCTGAGCACAGATACGCAGTATTTT
few	TRBD1	TRBV19	TRBJ2-7	CASSMTGFYEQYF	TGTGCCAGTAGTATGACAGGGTTCTACGAGCAGTACTTC
.	TRBD1	TRBV27	TRBJ2-7	CASSFYRGSSYEQYF	TGTGCCAGCAGTTTTTACAGGGGTAGCTCCTACGAGCAGTACTTC
many	.	TRBV20-1	TRBJ2-7	CSARHIYEQYF	TGCAGTGCTAGACACATCTACGAGCAGTACTTC
.	TRBD1	TRBV27	TRBJ2-7	CASRRDRSSYEQYF	TGTGCCAGCAGGCGGGACAGGTCCTCCTACGAGCAGTACTTC
many	TRBD2	TRBV10-3	TRBJ2-1	CAIRPAGDQGEQFF	TGTGCCATCAGGCCAGCGGGAGATCAGGGTGAGCAGTTCTTC
many	.	TRBV30	TRBJ2-2	CAWTREGYTGELFF	TGTGCCTGGACGAGGGAAGGGTACACCGGGGAGCTGTTTTTT
many	TRBD1	TRBV11-2	TRBJ1-1	CASSLISGTGNTEAFF	TGTGCCAGCAGCCTCATCTCCGGGACAGGGAACACTGAAGCTTTCTTT
many	TRBD1	TRBV28	TRBJ2-5	CASSSGQGGAETQYF	TGTGCCAGCAGTTCCGGACAGGGCGGCGCAGAGACCCAGTACTTC
.	TRBD2	TRBV20-1	TRBJ2-1	CSARVGLAGGEQFF	TGCAGTGCTAGAGTTGGGCTAGCGGGAGGGGAGCAGTTCTTC
many	.	TRBV11-2	TRBJ1-1	CASSLDPGQYTEAFF	TGTGCCAGCAGCTTAGATCCGGGACAATACACTGAAGCTTTCTTT
few	.	TRBV28	TRBJ2-2	CASTQAGHPTGELFF	TGTGCCAGCACTCAGGCGGGCCATCCCACCGGGGAGCTGTTTTTT
many	.	TRBV12-3/TRBV12-4	TRBJ2-3	CASSRPPGLKDTQYF	TGTGCCAGCAGCCGCCCGCCGGGACTGAAAGATACGCAGTATTTT
few	.	TRBV5-1	TRBJ2-1	CASSKDRENMDEQFF	TGTGCCAGCAGCAAGGACAGAGAAAATATGGATGAGCAGTTCTTC
.	.	TRBV10-1	TRBJ1-2	CASSEAGTPYGYTF	TGCGCCAGCAGTGAGGCCGGGACCCCCTATGGCTACACCTTC
few	.	TRBV5-6	TRBJ1-5	CAHWRGSNQPQHF	TGTGCCCACTGGAGGGGCTCCAATCAGCCCCAGCATTTT
many	.	TRBV11-2	TRBJ1-6	CASSLGARAYNSPLHF	TGTGCCAGCAGCTTAGGAGCCCGCGCCTATAATTCACCCCTCCACTTT
many	.	TRBV2	TRBJ2-3	CASSAQPGLSDTQYF	TGTGCCAGCAGTGCACAGCCAGGGTTGTCAGATACGCAGTATTTT
many	TRBD1	TRBV2	TRBJ1-2	CASLLRQGYYGYTF	TGTGCCAGCCTTCTACGACAGGGTTACTATGGCTACACCTTC
few	TRBD2	TRBV6-5	TRBJ2-1	CASSSPGLVYNEQFF	TGTGCCAGCAGTTCCCCGGGACTAGTTTACAATGAGCAGTTCTTC
once	TRBD1	TRBV7-3	TRBJ2-5	CASSRRDRGSGETQYF	TGTGCCAGCAGCCGGAGGGACAGGGGGTCGGGAGAGACCCAGTACTTC
many	.	TRBV11-2	TRBJ2-7	CASSLEVEYEQYF	TGTGCCAGCAGCTTAGAAGTCGAGTACGAGCAGTACTTC